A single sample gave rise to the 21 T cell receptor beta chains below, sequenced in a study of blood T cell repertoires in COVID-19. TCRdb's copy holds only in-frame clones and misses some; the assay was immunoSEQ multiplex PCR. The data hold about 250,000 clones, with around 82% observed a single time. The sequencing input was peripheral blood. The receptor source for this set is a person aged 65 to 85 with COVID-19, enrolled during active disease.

CDR3 sequence (DNA): TGCGCCAGCAGCGCCGGGACATCGAACGAGCAGTACTTC. Translation: CASSAGTSNEQYF. V and J are TRBV5-1 and TRBJ2-7; perhaps TRBD1 as D (6 bases). V lost 4 bases to trimming and J lost 5 bases, with 13 bases between them. This CDR3 has 13 amino acids. Germline V gene data show CDR1 as SGHRS and CDR2 as YFSETQ.

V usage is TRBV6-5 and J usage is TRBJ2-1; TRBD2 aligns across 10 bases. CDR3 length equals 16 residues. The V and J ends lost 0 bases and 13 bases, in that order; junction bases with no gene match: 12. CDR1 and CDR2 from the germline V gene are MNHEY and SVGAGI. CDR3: CASSYSLLAGGLPQFF. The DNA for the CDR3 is TGTGCCAGCAGTTACTCGCTGTTAGCGGGAGGTCTCCCACAGTTCTTC.

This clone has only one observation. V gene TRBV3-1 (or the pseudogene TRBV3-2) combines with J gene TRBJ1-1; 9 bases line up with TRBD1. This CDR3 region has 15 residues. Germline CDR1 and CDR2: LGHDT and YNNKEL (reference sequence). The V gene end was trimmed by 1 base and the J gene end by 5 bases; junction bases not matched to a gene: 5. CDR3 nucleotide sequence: TGTGCCAGCAGCCAAGCTGACAGGGGGTCTACTGAAGCTTTCTTT. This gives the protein CASSQADRGSTEAFF.

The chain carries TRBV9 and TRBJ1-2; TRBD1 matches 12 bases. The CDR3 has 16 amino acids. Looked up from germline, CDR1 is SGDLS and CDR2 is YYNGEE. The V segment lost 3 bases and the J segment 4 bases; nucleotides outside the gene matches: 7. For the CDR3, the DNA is TGTGCCAGCAGCGCCCACGGGACAGGGGGCGGCTATGGCTACACCTTC. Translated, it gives CASSAHGTGGGYGYTF.

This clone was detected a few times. The CDR3 DNA is TGTGCCAGCTCTGGCTCCGGGACAGGGAGGACCACTGAAGCTTTCTTT. It yields the protein CASSGSGTGRTTEAFF. This rearrangement joins TRBV18 to TRBJ1-1; TRBD1 matches at 9 bases. V trimming: 6 bases; J trimming: 4 bases; junction bases outside the gene matches: 12. Germline CDR1 KGHSH, CDR2 LQKENI. The CDR3 extends over 16 amino acids.

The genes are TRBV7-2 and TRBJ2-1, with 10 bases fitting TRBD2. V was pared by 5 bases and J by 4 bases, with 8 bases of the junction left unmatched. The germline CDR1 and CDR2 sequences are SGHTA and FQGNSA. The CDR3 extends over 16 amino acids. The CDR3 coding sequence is TGTGCCAGCAGCGCCCCACTAGCGGGGATTTACAATGAGCAGTTCTTC. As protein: CASSAPLAGIYNEQFF.

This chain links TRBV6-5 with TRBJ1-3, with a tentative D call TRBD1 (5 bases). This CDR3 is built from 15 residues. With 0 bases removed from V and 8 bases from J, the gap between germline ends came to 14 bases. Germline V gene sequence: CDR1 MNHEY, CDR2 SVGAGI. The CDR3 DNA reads TGTGCCAGCAGTTACTCTTTCCAGGGCAGACACACCATATATTTT. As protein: CASSYSFQGRHTIYF.

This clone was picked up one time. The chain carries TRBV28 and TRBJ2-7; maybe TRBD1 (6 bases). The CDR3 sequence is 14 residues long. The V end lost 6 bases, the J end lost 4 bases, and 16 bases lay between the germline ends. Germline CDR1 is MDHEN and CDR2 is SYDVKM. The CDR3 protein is CASRPPGVGYEQYF. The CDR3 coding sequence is TGTGCCAGCAGGCCCCCAGGGGTCGGGTACGAGCAGTACTTC.

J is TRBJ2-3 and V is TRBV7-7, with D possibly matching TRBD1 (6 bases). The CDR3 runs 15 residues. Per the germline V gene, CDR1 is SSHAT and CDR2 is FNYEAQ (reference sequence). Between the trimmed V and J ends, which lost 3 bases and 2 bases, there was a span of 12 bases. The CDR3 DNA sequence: TGTGCCAGCAGCTTGGGGGCCGGGGACACAGATACGCAGTATTTT. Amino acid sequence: CASSLGAGDTDTQYF.

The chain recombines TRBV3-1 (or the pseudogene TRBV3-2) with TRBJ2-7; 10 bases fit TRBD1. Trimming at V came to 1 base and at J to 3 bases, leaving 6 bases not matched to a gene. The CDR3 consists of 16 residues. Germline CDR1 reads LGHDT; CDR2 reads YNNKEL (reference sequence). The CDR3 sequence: CASSQAADRGFYEQYF. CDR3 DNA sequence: TGTGCCAGCAGCCAAGCGGCGGACAGGGGGTTCTACGAGCAGTACTTC.

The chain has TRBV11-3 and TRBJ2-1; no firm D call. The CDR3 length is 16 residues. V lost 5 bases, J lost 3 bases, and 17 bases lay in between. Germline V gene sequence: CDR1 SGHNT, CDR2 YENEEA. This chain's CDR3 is CASSQKTLYDYNEQFF. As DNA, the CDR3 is TGTGCCAGCAGCCAAAAAACCCTATACGACTACAATGAGCAGTTCTTC.

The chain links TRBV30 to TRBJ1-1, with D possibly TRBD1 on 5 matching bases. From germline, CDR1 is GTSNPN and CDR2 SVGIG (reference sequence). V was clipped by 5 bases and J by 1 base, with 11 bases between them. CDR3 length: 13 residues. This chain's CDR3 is CAWLFGGNTEAFF. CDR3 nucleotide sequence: TGTGCCTGGCTCTTCGGGGGGAACACTGAAGCTTTCTTT.

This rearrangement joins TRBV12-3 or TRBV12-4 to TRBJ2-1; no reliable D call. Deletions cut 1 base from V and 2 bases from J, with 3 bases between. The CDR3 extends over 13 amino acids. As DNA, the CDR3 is TGTGCCAGCAGTTTAGTCACCTACAATGAGCAGTTCTTC. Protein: CASSLVTYNEQFF.

In nucleotides, the CDR3 is TGTGCCACCAGCCCCCGGGAGACTGTAGGACGGAATCAGCCCCAGCATTTT. Translated: CATSPRETVGRNQPQHF. This chain uses TRBV15 with TRBJ1-5; D gene unclear. Germline CDR1 is LNHNV and CDR2 is YYDKDF (reference sequence). The CDR3 has 17 amino acids. Between the trimmed V and J ends, which lost 5 bases and 4 bases, there was a span of 21 bases.

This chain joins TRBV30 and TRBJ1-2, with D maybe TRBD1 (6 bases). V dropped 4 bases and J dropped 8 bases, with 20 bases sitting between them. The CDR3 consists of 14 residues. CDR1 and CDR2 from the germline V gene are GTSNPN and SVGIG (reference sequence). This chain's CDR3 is CAWNRDAQTRGYTF. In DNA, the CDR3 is TGTGCCTGGAACAGGGACGCGCAGACGCGGGGCTACACCTTC. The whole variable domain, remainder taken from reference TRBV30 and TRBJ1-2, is SQTIHQWPATLVQPVGSPLSLECTVEGTSNPNLYWYRQAAGRGLQLLFYSVGIGQISSEVPQNLSASRPQDRQFILSSKKLLLSDSGFYLCAWNRDAQTRGYTFGSGTRLTVV.

In DNA form, the CDR3 reads TGTGCCAGCAGCTTAGAGGGTCTCAGGGAGCAGTACTTC. Its translation: CASSLEGLREQYF. The chain employs TRBV11-2 and TRBJ2-7; D not certain. The CDR3 covers 13 residues. V lost 0 bases and J 7 bases, leaving 10 bases between the germline ends. Looked up from germline, CDR1 is SGHAT and CDR2 is FQNNGV.

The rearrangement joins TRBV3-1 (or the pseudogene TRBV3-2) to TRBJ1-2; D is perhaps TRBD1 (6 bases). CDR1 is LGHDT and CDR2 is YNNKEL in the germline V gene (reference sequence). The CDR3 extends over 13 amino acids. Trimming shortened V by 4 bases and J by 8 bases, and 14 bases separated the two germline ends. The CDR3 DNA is TGTGCCAGCAGCCCAATTGGGGGCGCGGGCTACACCTTC. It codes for CASSPIGGAGYTF.

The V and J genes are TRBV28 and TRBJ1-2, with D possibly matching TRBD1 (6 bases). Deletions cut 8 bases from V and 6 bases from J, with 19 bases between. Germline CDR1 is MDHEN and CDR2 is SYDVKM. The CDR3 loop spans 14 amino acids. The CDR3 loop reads CASGRPWGRNGYTF. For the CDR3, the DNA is TGTGCCAGCGGTAGGCCCTGGGGGCGGAATGGCTACACCTTC.

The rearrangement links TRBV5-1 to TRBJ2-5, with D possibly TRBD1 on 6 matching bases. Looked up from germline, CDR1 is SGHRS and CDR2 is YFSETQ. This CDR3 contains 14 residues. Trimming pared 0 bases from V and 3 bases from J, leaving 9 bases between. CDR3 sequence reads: CASSLEGDEETQYF. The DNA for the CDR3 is TGCGCCAGCAGCTTGGAGGGGGACGAAGAGACCCAGTACTTC.

This chain's CDR3 is CASSGGLQHTEAFF. CDR3 nucleotide sequence: TGCGCCAGCAGCGGGGGGTTACAGCACACTGAAGCTTTCTTT. The chain recombines TRBV5-1 with TRBJ1-1, with D tentatively TRBD1 (5 bases). Trimming removed 4 bases from V and 3 bases from J, with 13 bases in between. Germline V gene sequence: CDR1 SGHRS, CDR2 YFSETQ. The CDR3 runs 14 residues.

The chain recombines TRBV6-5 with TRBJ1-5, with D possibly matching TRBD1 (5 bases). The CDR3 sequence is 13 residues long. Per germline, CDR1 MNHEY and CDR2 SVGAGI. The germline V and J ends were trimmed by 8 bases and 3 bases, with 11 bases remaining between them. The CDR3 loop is CASRRQYNQPQHF. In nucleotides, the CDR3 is TGTGCCAGCCGACGACAGTACAATCAGCCCCAGCATTTT.